The T cell receptor (beta chain) described here comes from a study of T cells in Graves' hyperthyroidism and ophthalmopathy. The CDR3 is 15 amino acids. The V gene's germline CDR1 is SNHLY and CDR2 FYNNEI. Trimming took 5 bases from V and 5 from J; bases not matched to a gene: 11. TCR beta CDR3 regions were amplified from RNA. The HTBI primer set was used in a first-round RT-PCR of the TCR CDR3. TCRdb redid the calling of the multiplex PCR reads with MiXCR, one entry per CDR3 protein. This table holds around 690,000 distinct CDR3 sequences, under 25% found once. The receptor's source is a man in his thirties or forties with Graves' ophthalmopathy. Input material: blood. V usage is TRBV2 and J usage is TRBJ2-5, with TRBD2 matching 7 bases. The CDR3 loop is CASSPHASGTETQYF. The CDR3 nucleotides are TGTGCCAGCAGTCCGCATGCCAGCGGGACCGAGACCCAGTACTTC.